This record looks at one T cell receptor beta chain sequence and its context. These data are taken from a study of blood T cell repertoires in COVID-19. Across the study: Researchers got acute and convalescent COVID-19 samples from the United States, Italy and Spain. The cDNA or gDNA used as material had been derived from T cells, B-cell-depleted T cells, or PBMCs.

Methods used by the authors: Amplification from reference gene primers served as the basis for estimated nucleated cell counts. Produced via immunoSEQ multiplex PCR; TCRdb's table is partial and in-frame only. The V and J calls and clone size are taken from that table; D and trimming were inferred from the DNA. There are around 200,000 clones in the sample; around nine tenths occur only once, and roughly 0.85% lies in the top ten. The receptor was derived from a woman under 30 who had recovered from COVID-19. Sequenced input: peripheral blood.

Written as DNA, the CDR3 is TGTGCCAGCAGTTCCACTAGCGCCGGGAGCTCCTACAATGAGCAGTTCTTC. Translating gives CASSSTSAGSSYNEQFF. The chain joins TRBV6-2 or TRBV6-3 to TRBJ2-1, with 7 positions matching TRBD2. Germline V lookup: CDR1 MNHEY, CDR2 SVGEGT. CDR3 size: 17 residues. With V trimmed by 4 bases and J by 0 bases, 9 bases remained unmatched.